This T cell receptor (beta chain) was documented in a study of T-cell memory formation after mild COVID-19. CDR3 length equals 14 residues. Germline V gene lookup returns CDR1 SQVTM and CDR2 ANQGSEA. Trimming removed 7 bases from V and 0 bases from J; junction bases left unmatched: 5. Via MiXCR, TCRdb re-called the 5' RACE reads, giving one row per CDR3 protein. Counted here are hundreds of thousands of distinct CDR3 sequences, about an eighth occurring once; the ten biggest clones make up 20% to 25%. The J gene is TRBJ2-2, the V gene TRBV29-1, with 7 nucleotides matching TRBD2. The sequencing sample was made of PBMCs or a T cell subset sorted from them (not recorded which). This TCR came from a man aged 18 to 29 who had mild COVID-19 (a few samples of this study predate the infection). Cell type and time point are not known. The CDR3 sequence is CSAGRGANTGELFF. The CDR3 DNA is TGCAGCGCAGGACGGGGGGCGAACACCGGGGAGCTGTTTTTT.